A single sample is the source of the 18 T cell receptor beta chains below, sequenced in a study of vaccination effects on CD4 cells after COVID-19 (dated by TCRdb to 2021 to 2024). To identify antigen-specific CD4+ T cell clonotypes by their expansion, the ViraFEST assay first stimulated PBMC with viral peptide pools and then applied TCR sequencing. After 10 to 11 days of culture, CD4+ T cells were isolated with the EasySep CD4+ T cell isolation kit. Convalescent patients had PCR-confirmed SARS-CoV-2 infection between March and December 2020, before Alpha, Beta and Delta variants emerged in the United States. Library preparation used the immunoSEQ multiplex PCR assay. The table comes from immuneACCESS by way of TCRdb, which keeps in-frame sequences with V and J called. Part of the clones is missing from these tables; in studies checked, under half for an unresolved V gene and the rest for unknown reasons. Within this sample are around 47,000 clones, with approximately 70% of them counted one time only. The ten largest clones add up to more than 30% of the sample.

Their specific antigens are unknown. Specimen: CD4+ T cells from PBMCs cultured with a peptide pool, collected before COVID-19 vaccination. These receptor sequences come from a human donor who had a prior SARS-CoV-2 infection.

The J gene is TRBJ2-7, the V gene TRBV2; 9 bases agree with TRBD1. The length of the CDR3 is 14 residues. CDR1 is SNHLY, CDR2 FYNNEI, per germline. V trimming: 6 bases; J trimming: 6 bases; junction bases outside the gene matches: 9. CDR3 sequence: CASRDGQGILEQYF. The CDR3 DNA follows: TGTGCCAGCAGGGATGGACAGGGGATCCTCGAGCAGTACTTC.

This clone was counted only a few times. In nucleotides, the CDR3 is TGTGCCAGCTCTCTGGGACAGTCCCGCAATCAGCCCCAGCATTTT. Translated, it gives CASSLGQSRNQPQHF. This chain links TRBV18 with TRBJ1-5; 7 bases fit TRBD1. The V segment lost 6 bases and the J segment 2 bases; nucleotides outside the gene matches: 7. The CDR3 is 15 amino acids. Germline CDR1 and CDR2: KGHSH and LQKENI.

V and J are TRBV6-6 and TRBJ2-2; D is unresolved. This CDR3 has 13 amino acids. The V and J ends lost 0 bases and 6 bases respectively, with 5 bases between them. CDR1 is MNHNY, CDR2 SVGAGI, per germline (reference sequence). CDR3 protein: CASSYSDSGELFF. CDR3 in DNA: TGTGCCAGCAGTTACTCTGATTCCGGGGAGCTGTTTTTT.

The chain couples TRBV6-6 to TRBJ1-2; D remains ambiguous. The CDR3 totals 13 residues. Germline V CDR1 and CDR2: MNHNY, SVGAGI (reference sequence). V dropped 4 bases and J dropped 0 bases, with 6 bases sitting between them. The CDR3 spells CASSLVANYGYTF. CDR3 bases: TGTGCCAGCAGTTTGGTCGCTAACTATGGCTACACCTTC.

This clone was detected only a few times. V is TRBV2 and J is TRBJ2-2; TRBD1 aligns across 7 bases. The ends lost 6 bases at V and 3 bases at J; junction bases unmatched: 4. Germline V CDR1 and CDR2: SNHLY, FYNNEI. The CDR3 loop spans 14 amino acids. Here the CDR3 reads CASSPTGYTGELFF. The CDR3, as DNA: TGTGCCAGCAGCCCGACAGGGTACACCGGGGAGCTGTTTTTT.

This clone was found a few times. The chain recombines TRBV11-3 with TRBJ2-2; TRBD2 agrees at 12 bases. Per germline, CDR1 SGHNT and CDR2 YENEEA. This CDR3 contains 16 residues. The trim removed 4 bases at V and 3 bases at J, leaving 3 bases unmatched. The CDR3 region has the DNA TGTGCCAGCAGCTCACTAGCGGGAGGCGACACCGGGGAGCTGTTTTTT. It specifies CASSSLAGGDTGELFF.

This chain connects TRBV7-9 to TRBJ2-1, with 11 bases lining up with TRBD2. V shed 5 bases and J 0 bases; nucleotides not matched to a gene: 6. The germline V gene encodes CDR1 SEHNR and CDR2 FQNEAQ (reference sequence). The CDR3 loop spans 17 amino acids. The chain's CDR3 is CASSPRTSGHSYNEQFF. The CDR3 DNA follows: TGTGCCAGCAGCCCCAGGACTAGCGGGCACTCCTACAATGAGCAGTTCTTC. The complete variable domain, with remaining parts taken from reference TRBV7-9 and TRBJ2-1, reads DTGVSQNPRHKITKRGQNVTFRCDPISEHNRLYWYRQTLGQGPEFLTYFQNEAQLEKSRLLSDRFSAERPKGSFSTLEIQRTEQGDSAMYLCASSPRTSGHSYNEQFFGPGTRLTVL.

This clone appeared a few times. V and J are TRBV7-2 and TRBJ2-2, with D unresolved. The CDR3 is 12 residues long. Trimming shortened V by 5 bases and J by 7 bases, and 8 bases separated the two germline ends. CDR1 is SGHTA, CDR2 FQGNSA, per germline. CDR3 amino acids: CASSIQGGELFF. DNA of the CDR3: TGTGCCAGCAGCATACAAGGCGGGGAGCTGTTTTTT.

This clone was picked up a small number of times. This sequence joins TRBV4-3 and TRBJ1-1, with unresolved D. Deletions cut 4 bases from V and 2 bases from J, with 14 bases between. Germline CDR1 LGHNA, CDR2 YSLEER. This CDR3 has 15 residues. The CDR3 DNA is TGCGCCAGCAGCCTTAGGGCTGGGAGAAACACTGAAGCTTTCTTT. This gives the protein CASSLRAGRNTEAFF.

V usage is TRBV5-1 and J usage is TRBJ2-7; maybe TRBD2 (5 bases). This CDR3 region has 14 residues. Germline CDR1 is SGHRS and CDR2 is YFSETQ. The V gene lost 2 bases and the J gene lost 0 bases, with 9 bases spanning the gap. The CDR3 DNA reads TGCGCCAGCAGCTTAGGACGGGGCTCCTACGAGCAGTACTTC. Protein sequence: CASSLGRGSYEQYF.

CDR3 in amino acids: CASSPVASGSFVIQYF. CDR3 bases: TGCGCCAGCAGCCCGGTGGCTAGCGGGAGCTTCGTCATTCAGTACTTC. The V and J genes are TRBV4-3 and TRBJ2-4, with 10 bases fitting TRBD2. The germline V gene has CDR1 LGHNA and CDR2 YSLEER. Germline trimming cut 4 bases from V and 9 bases from J; bases unmatched to any gene: 12. CDR3 length: 16 residues.

The genes are TRBV6-5 and TRBJ2-7, with TRBD2 as a possible D gene (6 bases). The length of the CDR3 is 14 residues. V was shortened by 4 bases and J by 12 bases, with 22 bases between the two germline ends. Germline-derived CDR1 and CDR2 are MNHEY and SVGAGI. Written as DNA, the CDR3 is TGTGCCAGCAGTTCAACTAGCACGGACGTGGGGGGGTACTTC. Amino acids: CASSSTSTDVGGYF.

V usage is TRBV19 and J usage is TRBJ2-5; possibly TRBD1 for D (5 bases). The germline CDR1 and CDR2 sequences are LNHDA and SQIVND (reference sequence). This CDR3 has 13 amino acids. V lost 3 bases and J 4 bases, leaving 9 bases between the germline ends. CDR3 loop: CASSMSQGETQYF. In nucleotides, the CDR3 is TGTGCCAGTAGTATGAGTCAGGGAGAGACCCAGTACTTC.

This rearrangement joins TRBV11-3 to TRBJ2-1; no definite D call. Germline CDR1 SGHNT, CDR2 YENEEA. CDR3 length equals 17 residues. With 4 bases removed from V and 0 bases from J, the gap between germline ends came to 16 bases. The CDR3 sequence is CASSSHDTRNSYNEQFF. The CDR3 DNA sequence: TGTGCCAGCAGCTCACATGACACCCGGAACTCCTACAATGAGCAGTTCTTC.

The V and J genes are TRBV5-6 and TRBJ2-3; D remains ambiguous. The germline V gene has CDR1 SGHDT and CDR2 YYEEEE. The length of the CDR3 is 14 residues. V was clipped by 1 base and J by 8 bases, with 14 bases between them. This chain's CDR3 is CASSLKQLTGTQYF. For the CDR3, the DNA is TGTGCCAGCAGCTTGAAACAGTTGACCGGTACGCAGTATTTT.

In its sample, this clone was seen a few times. This chain connects TRBV3-1 (or the pseudogene TRBV3-2) to TRBJ1-1; D is ambiguous. Trimming removed 1 base from V and 9 bases from J, with 6 bases in between. This CDR3 comprises 11 residues. Germline CDR1 is LGHDT and CDR2 is YNNKEL (reference sequence). The CDR3 region has the DNA TGTGCCAGCAGCCAAGGTCTACAAGCTTTCTTT. Translation: CASSQGLQAFF.

Only a few counts were recorded for this clone. The rearrangement uses TRBV9 and TRBJ2-2; no definite D call. V lost 2 bases and J 5 bases, leaving 13 bases between the germline ends. CDR1 and CDR2 (germline): SGDLS, YYNGEE. The CDR3 has 15 amino acids. This CDR3 reads CASSVRDAVTGELFF. As DNA, the CDR3 is TGTGCCAGCAGCGTTCGAGACGCCGTAACCGGGGAGCTGTTTTTT.

The chain has TRBV3-1 (or the pseudogene TRBV3-2) and TRBJ1-1; 7 positions match TRBD1. This CDR3 comprises 14 residues. Germline CDR1 reads LGHDT; CDR2 reads YNNKEL (reference sequence). With V trimmed by 3 bases and J by 10 bases, 11 bases remained unmatched. DNA for the CDR3: TGTGCCAGCAGCCAGGGACAGATCGCCGGTACAGCTTTCTTT. It specifies CASSQGQIAGTAFF.